This paragraph covers one T cell receptor beta chain sequence. Its antigen is as yet unknown. It was via CD45RO/CCR7/CD25/CD127/CD95/CD27 that CD4+ naive, central memory, regulatory and stem cell-like memory cells were sorted. The CDR3 has 11 amino acids. V lost 3 bases to trimming and J lost 13 bases, with 15 bases between them. The germline gives CDR1 GTSNPN, CDR2 SVGIG (reference sequence). These data originate in a study of beta chain features in type 1 diabetes. Regarding the study as a whole: No resolution was reached here on whether HLA type influences TCRB rearrangement. In the patient group, naive, central memory and Treg TCRB repertoires seemed more alike than in the healthy donor group. Shortening of TCRB CDR3s, moderate but significant, appeared in all four CD4+ subsets of Type 1 diabetes patients.

Expressed TCRB transcripts were sequenced, since all the RNA that had been isolated was reverse transcribed. Generated by immunoSEQ multiplex PCR, the TCRdb table keeps only in-frame clones and is missing some. Of 500,000 to 850,000 clones in the sample, over 11% were seen once. The sequence derives from a man between 18 and 35 years old with type 1 diabetes. Sequencing was performed on naive CD4+ T cells from blood. V is TRBV30 and J is TRBJ2-5; D remains ambiguous. The CDR3 loop reads CAWSGATIMYF. In DNA, the CDR3 is TGTGCCTGGAGCGGTGCGACAATCATGTACTTC.